Each of the 22 T cell receptor beta chains below was sequenced from the same sample in a study of blood T cell repertoires in COVID-19. Profiling relied on immunoSEQ multiplex PCR, and the TCRdb table lists in-frame clones only, not all of them. The sample comprises under 200,000 clones, roughly 88% of which are singletons, and approximately 1.3% rests with the top ten. The sample consisted of peripheral blood. The receptors shown here come from a man in his 60s who had recovered from COVID-19.

This CDR3 reads CASSLRLAGGNTGELFF. CDR3 sequence (DNA): TGCGCCAGCAGCTTGCGACTAGCGGGGGGGAACACCGGGGAGCTGTTTTTT. This sequence joins TRBV5-1 and TRBJ2-2, with 13 bases that match TRBD2. Germline CDR1 SGHRS, CDR2 YFSETQ. The CDR3 loop spans 17 amino acids. With 1 base clipped from V and 1 base from J, the junction kept 1 base outside the gene matches.

CDR3 DNA sequence: TGTGCCAGCAGTTCCCTTTTTAGCGGGGGGGCTACCAGGGAGACCCAGTACTTC. As protein: CASSSLFSGGATRETQYF. V gene TRBV6-2 or TRBV6-3 combines with J gene TRBJ2-5; TRBD2 matches 11 bases. J lost 5 bases, V lost 4 bases, and 15 bases had no gene match. Germline-derived CDR1 and CDR2 are MNHEY and SVGEGT. CDR3 size: 18 residues.

The chain combines TRBV5-6 with TRBJ1-4; TRBD1 is a possible D gene (6 bases). In germline, CDR1 is SGHDT, CDR2 YYEEEE. The CDR3 consists of 12 residues. Trimming cost V 4 bases and J 10 bases, with 11 bases left between them. Here the CDR3 DNA reads TGTGCCAGCAGCCTCAAACAGGGAAAACTGTTTTTT. It yields the protein CASSLKQGKLFF.

This chain links TRBV4-2 with TRBJ2-5; 9 bases are a match to TRBD1. This CDR3 region has 15 residues. J gave up 2 bases and V 1 base, and 2 bases lay outside the gene matches. Germline V lookup: CDR1 LGHNA, CDR2 YNFKEQ. Written as DNA, the CDR3 is TGTGCCAGCAGCCAAGGGGACAGGGCTCAAGAGACCCAGTACTTC. It translates to CASSQGDRAQETQYF.

Regarding this clone: Relative to the germline gene, one junction end is altered; a read error may explain this. This chain connects TRBV7-7 to TRBJ2-3; TRBD2 aligns across 10 bases. CDR1 SSHAT and CDR2 FNYEAQ come from the germline V gene (reference sequence). This CDR3 has 15 residues. Here the CDR3 reads CASSPGSGGADTQYF. Written as DNA, the CDR3 is TGTGCTAGCAGCCCCGGGAGCGGGGGGGCAGATACGCAGTATTTT. Looking up the rest from reference TRBV7-7 and TRBJ2-3 gives the full variable domain: GAGVSQSPRYKVTKRGQDVTLRCDPISSHATLYWYQQALGQGPEFLTYFNYEAQPDKSGLPSDRFSAERPEGSISTLTIQRTEQRDSAMYRCASSPGSGGADTQYFGPGTRLTVL.

J is TRBJ2-7 and V is TRBV3-1 (or the pseudogene TRBV3-2); TRBD2 aligns across 10 bases. Germline V gene lookup returns CDR1 LGHDT and CDR2 YNNKEL (reference sequence). V trimming: 4 bases; J trimming: 3 bases; junction bases outside the gene matches: 9. This CDR3 contains 16 residues. The CDR3 region is CASSLFLAGGRYEQYF. DNA of the CDR3: TGTGCCAGCAGCCTATTTTTAGCGGGGGGACGCTACGAGCAGTACTTC.

V and J are TRBV19 and TRBJ1-2, with TRBD1 as a possible D gene (6 bases). The CDR3 is 14 amino acids. V gave up 5 bases and J gave up 3 bases, with 13 bases separating them. Per the germline V gene, CDR1 is LNHDA and CDR2 is SQIVND (reference sequence). The CDR3: CASSPQTGYYGYTF. For the CDR3, the DNA is TGTGCCAGTAGTCCCCAGACAGGATACTATGGCTACACCTTC.

V gene TRBV2 combines with J gene TRBJ2-5; 8 nucleotides agree with TRBD1. V shed 4 bases and J 0 bases; nucleotides not matched to a gene: 4. CDR1 is SNHLY and CDR2 is FYNNEI in the germline V gene. CDR3 length: 15 residues. The CDR3 DNA sequence: TGTGCCAGCAGTGGGACAGGGAAATACCAAGAGACCCAGTACTTC. As protein: CASSGTGKYQETQYF.

The V and J genes are TRBV18 and TRBJ2-1, with a possible D match to TRBD2 (7 bases). The CDR3 is 15 amino acids. The V gene's germline CDR1 is KGHSH and CDR2 LQKENI. V lost 4 bases, J lost 8 bases, and 18 bases lay in between. In DNA, the CDR3 is TGTGCCAGCTCACGGATTGGGGGGGCTGAGGATGAGCAGTTCTTC. This gives the protein CASSRIGGAEDEQFF. Full variable domain (remainder filled in from reference TRBV18 and TRBJ2-1): NAGVMQNPRHLVRRRGQEARLRCSPMKGHSHVYWYRQLPEEGLKFMVYLQKENIIDESGMPKERFSAEFPKEGPSILRIQQVVRGDSAAYFCASSRIGGAEDEQFFGPGTRLTVL.

The chain is built from TRBV3-1 (or the pseudogene TRBV3-2) and TRBJ1-5, with 9 bases matching TRBD1. The CDR3 is made up of 14 amino acids. V gave up 5 bases and J gave up 7 bases; unmatched junction bases: 6. Germline V lookup: CDR1 LGHDT, CDR2 YNNKEL (reference sequence). The DNA for the CDR3 is TGTGCCAGCAGCAGGGACAGGGTTGAGCAGCCCCAGCATTTT. Translating gives CASSRDRVEQPQHF.

This rearrangement joins TRBV5-4 to TRBJ2-1, with D uncertain. V lost 2 bases to trimming and J lost 16 bases, with 16 bases between them. This CDR3 contains 12 residues. The germline gives CDR1 SGHNT, CDR2 YYREEE (reference sequence). The CDR3 region is CASSLNGQAVFF. Here the CDR3 DNA reads TGTGCCAGCAGCTTAAACGGTCAAGCCGTCTTCTTC.

The chain couples TRBV18 to TRBJ1-2; 10 bases agree with TRBD1. This CDR3 comprises 15 residues. Unmatched junction bases numbered 3, after V lost 2 bases and J lost 3 bases. Germline CDR1 and CDR2: KGHSH and LQKENI. The CDR3 bases are TGTGCCAGCTCACCAGGACAGGGGGGACACTATGGCTACACCTTC. It translates to CASSPGQGGHYGYTF.

The J gene is TRBJ1-1, the V gene TRBV3-1 (or the pseudogene TRBV3-2), with 8 bases fitting TRBD1. There are 14 residues in the CDR3. Germline loops: CDR1 LGHDT, CDR2 YNNKEL (reference sequence). V gave up 4 bases and J gave up 5 bases; unmatched junction bases: 6. CDR3 loop: CASSPYTGGTEAFF. CDR3 coding DNA: TGTGCCAGCAGCCCGTATACAGGGGGAACTGAAGCTTTCTTT.

The chain combines TRBV9 with TRBJ2-7; 9 bases match TRBD2. The J segment lost 2 bases and the V segment lost 4 bases, leaving 7 bases of the junction unmatched. Germline CDR1 is SGDLS and CDR2 is YYNGEE. This CDR3 comprises 15 residues. This chain's CDR3 is CASSSSGASTYEQYF. CDR3 in DNA: TGTGCCAGCAGCTCTAGCGGGGCTTCAACCTACGAGCAGTACTTC.

J is TRBJ2-7 and V is TRBV11-2; 10 bases agree with TRBD1. V was pared by 2 bases and J by 1 base, with 2 bases of the junction left unmatched. The CDR3 has 15 amino acids. The germline gives CDR1 SGHAT, CDR2 FQNNGV. CDR3 sequence reads: CASSLTGQGSYEQYF. The CDR3 bases are TGTGCCAGCAGCTTAACGGGACAGGGGTCCTACGAGCAGTACTTC.

The chain employs TRBV7-2 and TRBJ1-3; D is perhaps TRBD1 (5 bases). The CDR3 spans 13 residues. The V and J ends lost 2 bases and 10 bases respectively, with 12 bases between them. Looked up from germline, CDR1 is SGHTA and CDR2 is FQGNSA. For the CDR3, the DNA is TGTGCCAGCAGCTTATGGGGGGATGGGACCATATATTTT. This codes for CASSLWGDGTIYF.

Of note for this clone: Other DNA sequences from this sample encode an identical CDR3 as well. This chain joins TRBV6-2 or TRBV6-3 and TRBJ1-2; 8 bases are a match to TRBD1. This CDR3 region has 15 residues. In germline, CDR1 is MNHEY, CDR2 SVGEGT. V shed 0 bases and J 6 bases; nucleotides not matched to a gene: 6. The CDR3 DNA is TGTGCCAGCAGTTACTCTGACAGGGGAATGGATGGCTACACCTTC. Translated: CASSYSDRGMDGYTF.

V is TRBV7-2 and J is TRBJ1-2; D unclear. V was cut by 1 base and J by 4 bases, with 10 bases left in between. Germline-derived CDR1 and CDR2 are SGHTA and FQGNSA. This CDR3 contains 14 residues. CDR3 nucleotides: TGTGCCAGCAGCTTAGACAACAGCATCTATGGCTACACCTTC. Protein product: CASSLDNSIYGYTF.

The rearrangement uses TRBV5-6 and TRBJ2-3; 8 bases agree with TRBD2. Trimming at V came to 6 bases and at J to 3 bases, leaving 9 bases not matched to a gene. Germline loops: CDR1 SGHDT, CDR2 YYEEEE. The CDR3 has 15 amino acids. In DNA, the CDR3 is TGTGCCAGCAACCCGGGGGGGCGGGCGACAGATACGCAGTATTTT. It yields the protein CASNPGGRATDTQYF. Full variable domain (outside the CDR3, taken from reference TRBV5-6 and TRBJ2-3): DAGVTQSPTHLIKTRGQQVTLRCSPKSGHDTVSWYQQALGQGPQFIFQYYEEEERQRGNFPDRFSGHQFPNYSSELNVNALLLGDSALYLCASNPGGRATDTQYFGPGTRLTVL.

The chain uses TRBV7-3 and TRBJ1-5; 7 bases align to TRBD1. CDR1 and CDR2 from the germline V gene are SGHTA and FQGTGA. The CDR3 contains 13 residues. V lost 5 bases to trimming and J lost 4 bases; unmatched junction nucleotides: 2. The CDR3 DNA is TGTGCCAGCAGCCAGGGGGTTAATCAGCCCCAGCATTTT. Translated, it gives CASSQGVNQPQHF.

J is TRBJ1-2 and V is TRBV18, with D perhaps matching TRBD1 (5 bases). V shed 3 bases and J shed 3 bases, with 14 bases lying between them. The V gene's germline CDR1 is KGHSH and CDR2 LQKENI. This CDR3 has 15 amino acids. The CDR3 coding sequence is TGTGCCAGCTCACCCGACAAGGGGCAATACTATGGCTACACCTTC. It is translated as CASSPDKGQYYGYTF.

The rearrangement joins TRBV5-4 to TRBJ2-1; possibly TRBD1 for D (5 bases). The CDR3 totals 15 residues. Germline V gene lookup returns CDR1 SGHNT and CDR2 YYREEE (reference sequence). Deletions cut 0 bases from V and 5 bases from J, with 12 bases between. The CDR3 is CASSLAGGRDNEQFF. The CDR3 bases are TGTGCCAGCAGCTTGGCTGGTGGCAGGGACAATGAGCAGTTCTTC. Looking up the rest from reference TRBV5-4 and TRBJ2-1 gives the full variable domain: ETGVTQSPTHLIKTRGQQVTLRCSSQSGHNTVSWYQQALGQGPQFIFQYYREEENGRGNFPPRFSGLQFPNYSSELNVNALELDDSALYLCASSLAGGRDNEQFFGPGTRLTVL.